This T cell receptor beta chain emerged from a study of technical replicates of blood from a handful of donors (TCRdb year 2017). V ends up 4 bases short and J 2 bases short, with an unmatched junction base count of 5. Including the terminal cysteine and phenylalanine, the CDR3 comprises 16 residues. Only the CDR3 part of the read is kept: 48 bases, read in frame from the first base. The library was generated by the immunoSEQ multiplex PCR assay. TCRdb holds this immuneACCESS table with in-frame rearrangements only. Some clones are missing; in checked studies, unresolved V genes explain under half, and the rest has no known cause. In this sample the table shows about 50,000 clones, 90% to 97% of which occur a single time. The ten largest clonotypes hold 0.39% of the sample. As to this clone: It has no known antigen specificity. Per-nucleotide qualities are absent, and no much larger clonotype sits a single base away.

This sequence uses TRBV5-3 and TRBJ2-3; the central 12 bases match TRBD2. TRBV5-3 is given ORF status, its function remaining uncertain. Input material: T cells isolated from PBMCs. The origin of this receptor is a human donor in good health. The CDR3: CARSPWTSGATDTQYF. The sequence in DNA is TGTGCCAGAAGCCCCTGGACTAGCGGGGCCACAGATACGCAGTATTTT.